The 15 T cell receptor beta chains in this list originate from one sample, sequenced in a study of blood T cell repertoires in COVID-19. The data were produced by immunoSEQ multiplex PCR, yet TCRdb's version contains in-frame clones alone and is incomplete. The table has a few hundred thousand clones, nearly 90% seen once; the top ten hold 1.7%. The sequenced sample consisted of PBMCs or T cells enriched from blood (not recorded which). The receptors come from a woman aged 30 to 39 who had recovered from COVID-19.

The J gene is TRBJ1-1, the V gene TRBV10-3; 9 nucleotides agree with TRBD1. From germline, CDR1 is ENHRY and CDR2 SYGVKD. The CDR3 is 15 amino acids. J gave up 1 base and V 4 bases, and 4 bases lay outside the gene matches. The CDR3 sequence: CAISVLGQGNTEAFF. The CDR3 DNA reads as TGTGCCATCAGTGTATTGGGACAGGGGAACACTGAAGCTTTCTTT.

This chain connects TRBV7-2 to TRBJ1-5; D ambiguous. V was clipped by 1 base and J by 7 bases, with 14 bases between them. The CDR3 runs to 15 residues. Looked up from germline, CDR1 is SGHTA and CDR2 is FQGNSA. The CDR3 is CASSLVVASSQPQHF. CDR3 in DNA: TGTGCCAGCAGCTTAGTTGTCGCGTCTTCCCAGCCCCAGCATTTT.

The genes are TRBV14 and TRBJ1-5; perhaps TRBD1 as D (6 bases). The CDR3 extends over 20 amino acids. Looked up from germline, CDR1 is SGHDN and CDR2 is FVKESK. V gave up 0 bases and J gave up 0 bases, with 21 bases separating them. CDR3 residues: CASSQDLPIRGRHSNQPQHF. The CDR3 DNA reads as TGTGCCAGCAGCCAAGATCTACCCATCAGGGGCCGGCATAGCAATCAGCCCCAGCATTTT.

The chain joins TRBV4-2 to TRBJ2-3, with D possibly being TRBD1 (5 bases). V shed 1 base and J shed 8 bases, with 22 bases lying between them. Germline V gives CDR1 LGHNA, CDR2 YNFKEQ. The CDR3 is 17 residues long. The CDR3 DNA reads as TGTGCCAGCAGCCAAGTGAGAGGCTTTAACACGCAGGGTACGCAGTATTTT. Residues: CASSQVRGFNTQGTQYF.

J is TRBJ1-2 and V is TRBV27, with D maybe TRBD1 (5 bases). The CDR3 runs 16 residues. Germline V lookup: CDR1 MNHEY, CDR2 SMNVEV (reference sequence). V lost 6 bases to trimming and J lost 5 bases, with 22 bases between them. CDR3 sequence (DNA): TGTGCCAGCAGGACCATGTCACAGGCGCTCTTTTATGGCTACACCTTC. This translates into CASRTMSQALFYGYTF.

V usage is TRBV12-3 or TRBV12-4 and J usage is TRBJ1-5; D is unresolved. The CDR3 is made up of 12 amino acids. The V end was cut by 3 bases, the J end by 7 bases, with 7 bases between. CDR3 in DNA: TGTGCCAGCAGTTTTGGGGAGCAGCCCCAGCATTTT. Translating gives CASSFGEQPQHF.

V is TRBV7-9 and J is TRBJ1-6; TRBD1 might be the D (5 bases). The length of the CDR3 is 13 residues. The germline gives CDR1 SEHNR, CDR2 FQNEAQ (reference sequence). V was pared by 4 bases and J by 10 bases, with 11 bases between. CDR3 in amino acids: CASSYGGESPLHF. The CDR3 region has the DNA TGTGCCAGCAGCTACGGGGGGGAGTCACCCCTCCACTTT.

The chain recombines TRBV28 with TRBJ1-2; tentatively, D is TRBD1 (5 bases). In germline, CDR1 is MDHEN, CDR2 SYDVKM. There are 13 residues in the CDR3. Trimming stripped 1 base from V and 12 bases from J, with 15 bases between. CDR3 in DNA: TGTGCCAGCAGTTTATTGATCAGGGTGGCCCACACCTTC. Translating gives CASSLLIRVAHTF.

CDR3 residues: CASSGTGRAGELFF. The DNA of the CDR3 is TGTGCCAGCAGTGGGACAGGGCGGGCCGGGGAGCTGTTTTTT. This chain joins TRBV2 and TRBJ2-2; 8 nucleotides agree with TRBD1. The CDR3 contains 14 residues. Germline V CDR1 and CDR2: SNHLY, FYNNEI. With 4 bases clipped from V and 6 bases from J, the junction kept 4 bases outside the gene matches.

The chain uses TRBV6-5 and TRBJ1-1, with D tentatively TRBD1 (6 bases). CDR3 length: 13 residues. V was clipped by 7 bases and J by 0 bases, with 9 bases between them. The germline V gene encodes CDR1 MNHEY and CDR2 SVGAGI. The chain's CDR3 is CASTRGMNTEAFF. The CDR3 coding sequence is TGTGCCAGCACCAGGGGCATGAACACTGAAGCTTTCTTT.

The rearrangement uses TRBV4-1 and TRBJ2-7; D perhaps matches TRBD2 (6 bases). The germline V gene has CDR1 MGHRA and CDR2 YSYEKL. V was cut by 4 bases and J by 0 bases, with 13 bases left in between. The CDR3 consists of 15 residues. The CDR3 DNA reads as TGCGCCAGCAGCCCCGATAGCGGTAGCTCCTACGAGCAGTACTTC. Its translation: CASSPDSGSSYEQYF.

The rearrangement links TRBV30 to TRBJ1-6, with D tentatively TRBD1 (5 bases). V lost 0 bases and J 6 bases, leaving 15 bases between the germline ends. Germline lookup yields CDR1 GTSNPN and CDR2 SVGIG (reference sequence). The CDR3 has 16 amino acids. The DNA for the CDR3 is TGTGCCTGGAGTGTACCCCGACAGAAACTTAATTCACCCCTCCACTTT. It codes for CAWSVPRQKLNSPLHF.

The chain is built from TRBV19 and TRBJ1-5; 9 bases line up with TRBD1. Per germline, CDR1 LNHDA and CDR2 SQIVND (reference sequence). CDR3 length equals 19 residues. Losses at the gene ends were 7 bases for V and 3 bases for J; bases not matched to a gene: 19. The CDR3 spells CASTNPGTGSIFANQPQHF. In DNA form, the CDR3 reads TGTGCCAGTACCAACCCCGGGACAGGGAGTATTTTCGCCAATCAGCCCCAGCATTTT.

The chain links TRBV7-8 to TRBJ1-2, with D tentatively TRBD1 (6 bases). The germline V and J ends were trimmed by 5 bases and 4 bases, with 17 bases remaining between them. CDR1 is SGHVS, CDR2 FQNEAQ, per germline. CDR3 length: 15 amino acids. CDR3 DNA: TGTGCCAGCAGCCCTCGTTCCTGGACAGCCTATGGCTACACCTTC. Amino acid sequence: CASSPRSWTAYGYTF.

This chain joins TRBV5-1 and TRBJ2-1, with 8 nucleotides matching TRBD2. Germline V gives CDR1 SGHRS, CDR2 YFSETQ. The length of the CDR3 is 16 residues. The V and J ends lost 5 bases and 3 bases, in that order; junction bases with no gene match: 10. The CDR3 DNA sequence: TGCGCCAGCAGTCCGATGAGCGGGAGCATCTACAATGAGCAGTTCTTC. This translates into CASSPMSGSIYNEQFF.